This T cell receptor beta chain was retrieved from a study of cytomegalovirus exposure and HLA in healthy donors. Germline CDR1 is SGHVS and CDR2 is FQNEAQ. The CDR3 covers 15 residues. J lost 5 bases, V lost 3 bases, and 7 bases had no gene match. The PCR employed 60 Vbeta primers together with 13 Jbeta primers. Libraries were prepared by immunoSEQ multiplex PCR; TCRdb keeps only in-frame clonotypes and omits some of them. The sample lists approximately 290,000 clones, 80% seen once, with about 0.28% in the top ten. With respect to this clone: What it binds is unknown.

Study-level findings and limits: Per published accounts, TCR beta sequences correctly predicted the HLA-A and HLA-B alleles of most subjects. Analyses of presence and absence presupposed an approximately uniform sequencing depth across donors. High sensitivity and specificity were reportedly achieved when the classifier diagnosed cytomegalovirus status. Researchers counted around 180 TCR beta chains as cytomegalovirus-associated.

The source material was PBMCs. The chain recombines TRBV7-8 with TRBJ2-1; 7 nucleotides line up with TRBD1. The sequence was collected from a girl aged 2 to 9 in good health and CMV-seronegative. CDR3 nucleotide sequence: TGTGCCAGCAGCTTTCGACAGGGCCATGACAATGAGCAGTTCTTC. Translation gives CASSFRQGHDNEQFF.